This TCR beta chain is drawn from a study of HIV-infected children after antiretroviral therapy interruption. Whole-study context: Most children had recorded EBV and CMV exposure. For the interruption arm, samples span week 0 through about 3 years after study end. Weeks 0, 48 and 150 were sampled under continuous treatment.

A 3' RACE protocol on RNA, with unique molecular identifiers, produced the TCR library. TCRdb re-called the 3' RACE reads through MiXCR, storing one row per CDR3 protein. The sample shows under 50,000 distinct CDR3 sequences, 4.3% of them seen only once. Study-level findings and limits: Naive CD4+ CDR3 sharing between time points fell after interruption began.

There are a few counts of this clonotype. Its antigen is currently unknown. Specified treatment: PENTA 11 planned treatment interruption arm or continuous ART arm. The V gene lost 2 bases and the J gene lost 0 bases, with 5 bases spanning the gap. Germline CDR1 reads MNHEY; CDR2 reads SVGEGT. The CDR3 extends over 14 amino acids. The sequence came from a pool of human donors with HIV. The J gene is TRBJ1-3, the V gene TRBV6-2 or TRBV6-3; D not certain. The input for sequencing was CD45RA+ CD4+ T cells from PBMCs, pooled from several time points, taken from a donor given antiretroviral therapy, either interrupted or continuous. Subset described: naive CD4+ CD45RA+ CD45RO- T cells. The CDR3: CASSYVDSGNTIYF. CDR3 coding DNA: TGTGCCAGCAGTTACGTGGACTCTGGAAACACCATATATTTT.